The 29 T cell receptor beta chains below come from one sample, sequenced in a study of blood T cell repertoires in COVID-19. This table comes from immunoSEQ multiplex PCR, and its TCRdb copy is limited to in-frame clones, with some not included. The sample holds 150,000 to 200,000 clones, roughly 85% seen once. Input material: peripheral blood. The source is a human donor with acute or convalescent COVID-19. The donor label of this sample is uncertain.

This chain uses TRBV6-5 with TRBJ1-4, with D tentatively TRBD1 (6 bases). The CDR3 totals 16 residues. V lost 4 bases to trimming and J lost 0 bases, with 12 bases between them. Germline V gene sequence: CDR1 MNHEY, CDR2 SVGAGI. The CDR3 spells CASSSLRTATNEKLFF. The CDR3 DNA follows: TGTGCCAGCAGTTCCCTTAGGACAGCAACTAATGAAAAACTGTTTTTT.

The rearrangement uses TRBV20-1 and TRBJ1-5; 8 bases fit TRBD1. This CDR3 comprises 14 residues. CDR1 DFQATT and CDR2 SNEGSKA come from the germline V gene (reference sequence). Trimming removed 3 bases from V and 7 bases from J; junction bases left unmatched: 8. In DNA, the CDR3 is TGCAGTGCTAGTCGACAGGGGTATCGGCAGCCCCAGCATTTT. It codes for CSASRQGYRQPQHF.

This clone was observed once. The CDR3 nucleotides are TGTGCCAGCAGCCTACGGTTGGGCTCCCGGGGTGAAAAACTGTTTTTT. Its protein product is CASSLRLGSRGEKLFF. This chain connects TRBV7-2 to TRBJ1-4, with D unresolved. Germline values: CDR1 SGHTA, CDR2 FQGNSA. V gave up 5 bases and J gave up 7 bases, with 20 bases separating them. The CDR3 extends over 16 amino acids.

Comments on this clone: Other DNA sequences within the sample encode an identical CDR3. The rearrangement uses TRBV5-4 and TRBJ2-5, with 7 nucleotides matching TRBD1. With V trimmed by 2 bases and J by 5 bases, 6 bases remained unmatched. The CDR3 covers 14 residues. CDR1 SGHNT and CDR2 YYREEE come from the germline V gene (reference sequence). The CDR3 DNA reads as TGTGCCAGCAGCTTAGGGGGCAGGGGGGAGACCCAGTACTTC. It codes for CASSLGGRGETQYF.

As DNA, the CDR3 is TGTGCCAGCAGTTTAAGGGACAGGGGGATCACTGAAGCTTTCTTT. It encodes CASSLRDRGITEAFF. V gene TRBV27 combines with J gene TRBJ1-1, with 11 bases matching TRBD1. The trim removed 2 bases at V and 4 bases at J, leaving 3 bases unmatched. Germline loops: CDR1 MNHEY, CDR2 SMNVEV (reference sequence). The CDR3 sequence is 15 residues long.

This clone was detected only a few times. The V call is TRBV27, the J call TRBJ1-5, with a tentative D call TRBD1 (5 bases). CDR1 is MNHEY, CDR2 SMNVEV, per germline (reference sequence). This CDR3 has 16 residues. V gave up 4 bases and J gave up 3 bases, with 16 bases separating them. The CDR3 region has the DNA TGTGCCAGCAGTTCGGGACTACGGGGAACCAATCAGCCCCAGCATTTT. Encoded protein: CASSSGLRGTNQPQHF.

Concerning this clone: In the same sample, other DNA sequences code for this CDR3. The chain recombines TRBV27 with TRBJ1-6, with unresolved D. CDR1 is MNHEY and CDR2 is SMNVEV in the germline V gene (reference sequence). V was trimmed by 2 bases and J by 9 bases, leaving 5 bases between them. The CDR3 consists of 12 residues. CDR3: CASSLAGSPLHF. CDR3 DNA sequence: TGTGCCAGCAGTTTAGCGGGTTCACCCCTCCACTTT.

This clone appeared a single time. The rearrangement joins TRBV18 to TRBJ2-7, with TRBD1 matching over 11 bases. Losses at the gene ends were 5 bases for V and 6 bases for J; bases not matched to a gene: 15. CDR3 size: 17 residues. Germline V CDR1 and CDR2: KGHSH, LQKENI. The CDR3 DNA is TGTGCCAGCTCATCAAAACCTTCGGGGACAGGGGGATCCGAGCAGTACTTC. Translating it yields CASSSKPSGTGGSEQYF.

The chain uses TRBV19 and TRBJ1-6; possible D gene TRBD1, 6 bases. This CDR3 contains 14 residues. Trimming took 5 bases from V and 10 from J, leaving 15 bases between them. Germline assignment: CDR1 LNHDA and CDR2 SQIVND (reference sequence). DNA for the CDR3: TGTGCCAGTAGTCCCTGGACAGTGGGATCACCCCTCCACTTT. This codes for CASSPWTVGSPLHF.

The gene calls are TRBV6-2 or TRBV6-3 and TRBJ2-5, with 14 positions matching TRBD2. Germline V CDR1 and CDR2: MNHEY, SVGEGT. Trimming cost V 5 bases and J 2 bases; bases outside gene matches: 7. This CDR3 contains 17 residues. The CDR3 reads CASSADRLAGGQETQYF. The CDR3 DNA reads as TGTGCCAGCAGTGCCGATAGACTAGCGGGGGGGCAAGAGACCCAGTACTTC.

The genes are TRBV5-1 and TRBJ1-1; 7 bases line up with TRBD1. Looked up from germline, CDR1 is SGHRS and CDR2 is YFSETQ. The CDR3 covers 14 residues. V was pared by 0 bases and J by 1 base, with 0 bases of the junction left unmatched. CDR3 amino acids: CASSLGTGNTEAFF. CDR3 bases: TGCGCCAGCAGCTTGGGGACAGGGAACACTGAAGCTTTCTTT. The full variable domain, its missing parts supplied by reference TRBV5-1 and TRBJ1-1, is KAGVTQTPRYLIKTRGQQVTLSCSPISGHRSVSWYQQTPGQGLQFLFEYFSETQRNKGNFPGRFSGRQFSNSRSEMNVSTLELGDSALYLCASSLGTGNTEAFFGQGTRLTVV.

The chain couples TRBV7-9 to TRBJ1-1, with D unresolved. CDR3 size: 14 residues. Germline V gene lookup returns CDR1 SEHNR and CDR2 FQNEAQ (reference sequence). Trimming left V 1 base short and J 4 bases short, with 10 bases between. The CDR3: CASSLGTAGTEAFF. CDR3 coding DNA: TGTGCCAGCAGCTTAGGGACCGCGGGCACTGAAGCTTTCTTT.

This clone was found a few times. This chain links TRBV6-4 with TRBJ1-6; 12 bases fit TRBD1. The ends lost 6 bases at V and 7 bases at J; junction bases unmatched: 1. The CDR3 is made up of 14 amino acids. In germline, CDR1 is MRHNA, CDR2 SNTAGT. DNA for the CDR3: TGTGCCAGCAGGGGACAGGGGGCGAATTCACCCCTCCACTTT. Protein product: CASRGQGANSPLHF.

This chain connects TRBV19 to TRBJ1-2, with TRBD1 matching 9 bases. The CDR3 covers 13 residues. Germline assignment: CDR1 LNHDA and CDR2 SQIVND (reference sequence). The V segment lost 6 bases and the J segment 8 bases; nucleotides outside the gene matches: 7. The CDR3 DNA sequence: TGTGCCAGTAGCCTCTGGACAGGGGAGGGCTACACCTTC. Translating gives CASSLWTGEGYTF.

The rearrangement links TRBV29-1 to TRBJ1-5; 7 bases are shared with TRBD1. The CDR3 is made up of 13 amino acids. Germline lookup yields CDR1 SQVTM and CDR2 ANQGSEA. With V trimmed by 7 bases and J by 1 base, 4 bases remained unmatched. The CDR3 loop reads CSALQGSNQPQHF. DNA for the CDR3: TGCAGCGCCCTACAGGGGAGCAATCAGCCCCAGCATTTT.

As for this clone: At the DNA level, this CDR3 is encoded by other sequences in the same sample as well. The chain joins TRBV27 to TRBJ2-5; 9 bases are a match to TRBD1. After removal of 3 bases from V and 5 bases from J, the junction contained 4 bases not matched to a gene. Germline V gene data show CDR1 as MNHEY and CDR2 as SMNVEV (reference sequence). The CDR3 is made up of 14 amino acids. The CDR3 region has the DNA TGTGCCAGCAGTTTGGGACAGGGTTTGGAGACCCAGTACTTC. Its translation: CASSLGQGLETQYF.

The chain uses TRBV3-1 (or the pseudogene TRBV3-2) and TRBJ2-5; D remains unclear. Germline values: CDR1 LGHDT, CDR2 YNNKEL (reference sequence). V lost 2 bases to trimming and J lost 5 bases, with 12 bases between them. The CDR3 consists of 14 residues. CDR3 DNA: TGTGCCAGCAGCCAACGACAACGCGCGGAGACCCAGTACTTC. Its translation is CASSQRQRAETQYF.

The table lists this clone with a count of one. The chain couples TRBV2 to TRBJ1-3; 8 bases map to TRBD1. The CDR3 sequence is 14 residues long. V lost 6 bases to trimming and J lost 4 bases; unmatched junction nucleotides: 5. Germline CDR1 SNHLY, CDR2 FYNNEI. As DNA, the CDR3 is TGTGCCAGCAGCAGCGACAGGGGAGGAAACACCATATATTTT. Translating gives CASSSDRGGNTIYF.

This chain uses TRBV19 with TRBJ1-2, with 7 positions matching TRBD1. With V trimmed by 6 bases and J by 2 bases, 6 bases remained unmatched. The CDR3 has 14 residues. Germline V gives CDR1 LNHDA, CDR2 SQIVND (reference sequence). The CDR3 here is CASRGQIPNYGYTF. The CDR3 region has the DNA TGTGCCAGTAGGGGACAGATACCCAACTATGGCTACACCTTC.

Details on this clone: Additional DNA sequences in this sample encode the identical CDR3. Here the CDR3 reads CASSPGSYEQYF. For the CDR3, the DNA is TGTGCCAGCAGTCCCGGGAGCTACGAGCAGTACTTC. The chain couples TRBV12-3 or TRBV12-4 to TRBJ2-7; possible D gene TRBD2, 6 bases. With 5 bases removed from V and 3 bases from J, the gap between germline ends came to 8 bases. The CDR3 contains 12 residues.

For the CDR3, the DNA is TGTGCCAGCAGTAAGGGGACTAGCGGGGGGGATGAGCAGTTCTTC. Encoded protein: CASSKGTSGGDEQFF. The chain combines TRBV6-6 with TRBJ2-1; 16 bases are a match to TRBD2. Germline V lookup: CDR1 MNHNY, CDR2 SVGAGI (reference sequence). Trimming at V came to 5 bases and at J to 8 bases, leaving 3 bases not matched to a gene. The CDR3 covers 15 residues.

Comment on this clone: This same CDR3 is encoded by further DNA sequences in the sample. This sequence joins TRBV7-9 and TRBJ1-6, with 7 bases lining up with TRBD1. This CDR3 region has 15 residues. The V gene's germline CDR1 is SEHNR and CDR2 FQNEAQ (reference sequence). V lost 3 bases and J lost 7; bases outside the gene matches: 6. This CDR3 is CASSLRQGNNSPLHF. The CDR3 DNA reads as TGTGCCAGCAGCTTGCGACAGGGAAACAATTCACCCCTCCACTTT.

The chain combines TRBV4-2 with TRBJ2-2; 7 bases align to TRBD1. V was clipped by 1 base and J by 1 base; unmatched bases: 3. The CDR3 sequence is 16 residues long. Germline CDR1 and CDR2: LGHNA and YNFKEQ. CDR3 sequence (DNA): TGTGCCAGCAGCCAAGGACAGGGAAGGAACACCGGGGAGCTGTTTTTT. Its protein product is CASSQGQGRNTGELFF.

CDR3 sequence (DNA): TGTGCCAGCTCACCACGGACAGAGACCTACGAGCAGTACTTC. Translating gives CASSPRTETYEQYF. This rearrangement joins TRBV18 to TRBJ2-7; possibly TRBD1 for D (6 bases). From germline, CDR1 is KGHSH and CDR2 LQKENI. The ends were cut back, 1 base at V and 2 bases at J, with 9 bases in the middle. The CDR3 is 14 residues long.

The table lists this clone with a count of one. This sequence joins TRBV6-1 and TRBJ1-1, with D perhaps matching TRBD1 (5 bases). Looked up from germline, CDR1 is MNHNS and CDR2 is SASEGT. The CDR3 runs 16 residues. The germline V and J ends were trimmed by 4 bases and 0 bases, with 15 bases remaining between them. The CDR3 spells CASSATGGGMNTEAFF. The DNA for the CDR3 is TGTGCCAGCAGTGCCACGGGGGGTGGAATGAACACTGAAGCTTTCTTT.

The rearrangement uses TRBV7-2 and TRBJ2-1, with 7 bases fitting TRBD1. The CDR3 consists of 14 residues. Germline lookup yields CDR1 SGHTA and CDR2 FQGNSA. J gave up 7 bases and V 3 bases, and 6 bases lay outside the gene matches. CDR3 protein: CASSFPGGRNEQFF. Written as DNA, the CDR3 is TGTGCCAGCAGCTTCCCAGGGGGAAGGAATGAGCAGTTCTTC.

This clone appeared a few times. The chain carries TRBV7-9 and TRBJ2-2, with 8 bases that match TRBD2. There are 19 residues in the CDR3. The ends lost 5 bases at V and 3 bases at J; junction bases unmatched: 17. Germline V gene sequence: CDR1 SEHNR, CDR2 FQNEAQ (reference sequence). CDR3 nucleotide sequence: TGTGCCAGCAGCCCCCGCAGGGCAGAGGCTAGCGGGTACACCGGGGAGCTGTTTTTT. Translating it yields CASSPRRAEASGYTGELFF.

This chain joins TRBV27 and TRBJ1-2, with D tentatively TRBD1 (5 bases). The CDR3 covers 13 residues. CDR1 is MNHEY and CDR2 is SMNVEV in the germline V gene (reference sequence). The V end lost 4 bases, the J end lost 8 bases, and 14 bases lay between the germline ends. The CDR3 DNA sequence: TGTGCCAGCAGTTCCGCGGGGCCGGGGGGCTACACCTTC. Protein product: CASSSAGPGGYTF.

The rearrangement joins TRBV5-5 to TRBJ2-7; 7 bases align to TRBD1. The CDR3 is 13 amino acids. The trim removed 2 bases at V and 3 bases at J, leaving 2 bases unmatched. Germline CDR1 reads SGHKS; CDR2 reads YYEKEE (reference sequence). The CDR3 region has the DNA TGTGCCAGCAGCTTTACAGGGGACTACGAGCAGTACTTC. This codes for CASSFTGDYEQYF.